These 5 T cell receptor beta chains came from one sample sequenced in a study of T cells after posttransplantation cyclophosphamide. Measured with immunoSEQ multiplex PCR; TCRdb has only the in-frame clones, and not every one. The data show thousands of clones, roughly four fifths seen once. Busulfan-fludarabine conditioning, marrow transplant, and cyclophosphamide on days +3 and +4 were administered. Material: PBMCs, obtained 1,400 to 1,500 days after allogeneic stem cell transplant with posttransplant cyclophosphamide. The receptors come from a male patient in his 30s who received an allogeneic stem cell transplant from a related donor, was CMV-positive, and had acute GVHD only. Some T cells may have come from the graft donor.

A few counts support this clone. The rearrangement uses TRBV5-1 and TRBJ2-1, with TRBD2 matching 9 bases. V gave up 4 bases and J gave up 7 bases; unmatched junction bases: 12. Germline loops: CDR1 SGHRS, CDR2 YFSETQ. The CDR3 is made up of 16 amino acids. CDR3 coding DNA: TGCGCCAGCAGCCCCGCAGCGGGGGGCTCCCTAAATGAGCAGTTCTTC. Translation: CASSPAAGGSLNEQFF. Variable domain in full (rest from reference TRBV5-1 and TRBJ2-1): KAGVTQTPRYLIKTRGQQVTLSCSPISGHRSVSWYQQTPGQGLQFLFEYFSETQRNKGNFPGRFSGRQFSNSRSEMNVSTLELGDSALYLCASSPAAGGSLNEQFFGPGTRLTVL.

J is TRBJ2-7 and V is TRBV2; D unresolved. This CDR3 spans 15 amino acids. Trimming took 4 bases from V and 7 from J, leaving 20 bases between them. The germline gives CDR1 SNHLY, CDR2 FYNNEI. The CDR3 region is CASSVDKTPYLEQYF. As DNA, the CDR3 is TGTGCCAGCAGTGTCGACAAGACCCCCTATCTTGAGCAGTACTTC.

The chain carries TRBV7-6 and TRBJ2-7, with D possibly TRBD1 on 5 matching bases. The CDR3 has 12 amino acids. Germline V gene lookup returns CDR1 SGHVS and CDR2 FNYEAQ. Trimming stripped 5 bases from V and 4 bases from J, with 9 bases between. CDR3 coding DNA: TGTGCCAGCAGCACCCCAGGGTACGAGCAGTACTTC. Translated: CASSTPGYEQYF. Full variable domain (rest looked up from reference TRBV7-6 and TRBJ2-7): GAGVSQSPRYKVTKRGQDVALRCDPISGHVSLYWYRQALGQGPEFLTYFNYEAQQDKSGLPNDRFSAERPEGSISTLTIQRTEQRDSAMYRCASSTPGYEQYFGPGTRLTVT.

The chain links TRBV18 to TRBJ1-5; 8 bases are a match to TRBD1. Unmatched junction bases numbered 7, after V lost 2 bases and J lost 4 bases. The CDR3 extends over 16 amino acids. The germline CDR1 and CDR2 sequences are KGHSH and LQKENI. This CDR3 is CASSPSPDRANQPQHF. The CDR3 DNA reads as TGTGCCAGCTCACCATCCCCGGACAGGGCTAATCAGCCCCAGCATTTT.

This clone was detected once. The CDR3 is CASSKVAGQYDEQYF. CDR3 coding DNA: TGTGCCAGCAGCAAAGTCGCGGGTCAATACGACGAGCAGTACTTC. The V gene is TRBV21-1, the J gene TRBJ2-7; the D call of TRBD2 is as the table states it, not checked on the DNA. TRBV21-1 is shown as a pseudogene. This CDR3 is 15 amino acids long.